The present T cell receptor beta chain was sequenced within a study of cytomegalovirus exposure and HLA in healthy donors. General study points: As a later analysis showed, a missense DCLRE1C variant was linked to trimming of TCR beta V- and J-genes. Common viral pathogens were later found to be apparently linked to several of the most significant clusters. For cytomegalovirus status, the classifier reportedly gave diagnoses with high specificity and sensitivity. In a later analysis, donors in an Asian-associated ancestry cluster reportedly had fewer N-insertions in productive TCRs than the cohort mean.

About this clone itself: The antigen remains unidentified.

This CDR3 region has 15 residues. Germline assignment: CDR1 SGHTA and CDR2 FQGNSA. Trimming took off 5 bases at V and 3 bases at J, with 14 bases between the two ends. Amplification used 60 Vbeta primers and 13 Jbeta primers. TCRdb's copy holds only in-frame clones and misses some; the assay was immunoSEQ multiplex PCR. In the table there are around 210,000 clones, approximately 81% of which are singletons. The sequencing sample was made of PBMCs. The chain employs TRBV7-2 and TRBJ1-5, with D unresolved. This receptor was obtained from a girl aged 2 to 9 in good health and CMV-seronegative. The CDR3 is CASSPERGNNQPQHF. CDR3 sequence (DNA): TGTGCCAGCAGCCCAGAGCGAGGGAACAATCAGCCCCAGCATTTT. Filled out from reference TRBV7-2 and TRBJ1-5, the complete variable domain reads GAGVSQSPSNKVTEKGKDVELRCDPISGHTALYWYRQSLGQGLEFLIYFQGNSAPDKSGLPSDRFSAERTGGSVSTLTIQRTQQEDSAVYLCASSPERGNNQPQHFGDGTRLSIL.